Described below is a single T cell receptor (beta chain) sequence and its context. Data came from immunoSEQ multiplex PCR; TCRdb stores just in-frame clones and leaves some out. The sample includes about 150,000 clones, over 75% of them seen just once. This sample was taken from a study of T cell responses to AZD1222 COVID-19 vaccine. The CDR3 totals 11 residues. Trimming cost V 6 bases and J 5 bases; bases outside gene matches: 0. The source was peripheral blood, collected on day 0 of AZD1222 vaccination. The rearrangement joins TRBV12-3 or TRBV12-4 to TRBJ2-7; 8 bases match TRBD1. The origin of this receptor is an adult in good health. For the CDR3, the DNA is TGTGCCAGCAGGACAGGGGACGAGCAGTACTTC. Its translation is CASRTGDEQYF.